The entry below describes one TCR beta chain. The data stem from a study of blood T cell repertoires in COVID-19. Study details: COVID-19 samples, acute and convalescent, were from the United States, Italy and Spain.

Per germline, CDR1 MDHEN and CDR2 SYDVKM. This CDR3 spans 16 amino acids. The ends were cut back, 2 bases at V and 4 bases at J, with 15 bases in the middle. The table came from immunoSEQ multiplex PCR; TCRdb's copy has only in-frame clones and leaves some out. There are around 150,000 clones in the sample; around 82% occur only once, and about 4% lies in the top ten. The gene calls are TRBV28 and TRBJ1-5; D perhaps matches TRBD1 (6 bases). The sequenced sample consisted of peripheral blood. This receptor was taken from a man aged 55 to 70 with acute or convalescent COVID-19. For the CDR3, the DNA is TGTGCCAGCAGTTTAGGACTTGCAGGGGAAAATCAGCCCCAGCATTTT. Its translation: CASSLGLAGENQPQHF.